One and the same sample provided the 15 T cell receptor beta chains below, sequenced in a study of T-cell memory formation after mild COVID-19 (dated by TCRdb to the early 2020s). Library prep was done by 5' RACE. Instrument on record: Illumina NovaSeq 6000. Through fastp at Q25 and MiXCR, TCRdb rebuilt clones from the public reads, retaining in-frame beta chains. Every entry covers one CDR3 protein and lists the most common genes and DNA from its rows. The sample table contains some 180,000 distinct CDR3 sequences; only one count was recorded for 10% to 15% of them. The ten largest clones represent approximately 3.3% of the sample. Sample: PBMCs or a T cell subset sorted from them (not recorded which). The receptors were gathered from a man younger than 35 who had mild COVID-19 (a few samples of this study predate the infection). The sample titles of this study are shuffled in the database, so cell type and time point are left out; the donor was told from shared clones.

The chain carries TRBV7-2 and TRBJ2-1, with unresolved D. The CDR3 length is 11 residues. V was clipped by 3 bases and J by 9 bases, with 6 bases between them. Per the germline V gene, CDR1 is SGHTA and CDR2 is FQGNSA. CDR3 amino acids: CASSFPGEQFF. CDR3 in DNA: TGTGCCAGCAGCTTCCCTGGTGAGCAGTTCTTC. Full variable domain (outside the CDR3, taken from reference TRBV7-2 and TRBJ2-1): GAGVSQSPSNKVTEKGKDVELRCDPISGHTALYWYRQSLGQGLEFLIYFQGNSAPDKSGLPSDRFSAERTGGSVSTLTIQRTQQEDSAVYLCASSFPGEQFFGPGTRLTVL.

This chain connects TRBV21-1 to TRBJ1-4; the table calls TRBD1, which could not be checked here. TRBV21-1 is described as a pseudogene. The CDR3 has 13 residues. CDR3 in DNA: TGTGCCATACCGGGACCCGGGAGTGAAAAACTGTTTTTT. It yields the protein CAIPGPGSEKLFF.

The CDR3 bases are TGTGCCAGCACCTGGGAATTAGGGAACACTGAAGCTTTCTTT. It encodes CASTWELGNTEAFF. V is TRBV6-5 and J is TRBJ1-1, with D unresolved. The V gene lost 7 bases and the J gene lost 1 base, with 13 bases spanning the gap. This CDR3 is 14 amino acids long. CDR1 is MNHEY and CDR2 is SVGAGI in the germline V gene.

The V and J genes are TRBV7-2 and TRBJ2-3; D is perhaps TRBD1 or TRBD2 (7 bases each). Trimming shortened V by 3 bases and J by 3 bases, and 16 bases separated the two germline ends. The CDR3 sequence is 16 residues long. Germline values: CDR1 SGHTA, CDR2 FQGNSA. CDR3 in amino acids: CASSFQGGFRTDTQYF. The CDR3 DNA reads as TGTGCCAGCAGCTTCCAGGGGGGGTTCAGGACAGATACGCAGTATTTT.

In its sample, this clonotype was seen a few times. The chain recombines TRBV4-2 with TRBJ1-2; D gene uncertain. Germline V gene data show CDR1 as LGHNA and CDR2 as YNFKEQ. CDR3 length: 16 residues. V lost 4 bases and J lost 7, with 22 bases in between. The CDR3 DNA sequence: TGTGCCAGCAGCCGTAACCCTAGCCGGGGTCTGAGTGGCTACACCTTC. It specifies CASSRNPSRGLSGYTF.

V is TRBV7-9 and J is TRBJ2-5; D remains unclear. CDR1 is SEHNR and CDR2 is FQNEAQ in the germline V gene (reference sequence). With 1 base removed from V and 4 bases from J, the gap between germline ends came to 13 bases. There are 15 residues in the CDR3. CDR3 DNA: TGTGCCAGCAGCTTAGGTGACCAAACCGGAGAGACCCAGTACTTC. It yields the protein CASSLGDQTGETQYF.

This clonotype has a handful of counts. The chain combines TRBV9 with TRBJ2-3; no definite D call. V was shortened by 4 bases and J by 3 bases, with 9 bases between the two germline ends. Germline V gene lookup returns CDR1 SGDLS and CDR2 YYNGEE. The CDR3 loop spans 13 amino acids. The CDR3 sequence: CASSNQKTDTQYF. The CDR3, as DNA: TGTGCCAGCAGCAACCAGAAAACAGATACGCAGTATTTT.

The chain employs TRBV5-1 and TRBJ1-5; D gene uncertain. The CDR3 runs 15 residues. Per germline, CDR1 SGHRS and CDR2 YFSETQ. The V end was cut by 4 bases, the J end by 3 bases, with 14 bases between. CDR3 amino acids: CASSPDGGNNQPQHF. The DNA of the CDR3 is TGCGCCAGCAGCCCCGATGGCGGGAACAATCAGCCCCAGCATTTT.

This clonotype was observed a handful of times. The chain has TRBV3-1 and TRBJ2-7, with D hard to call. There are 14 residues in the CDR3. Trimming shortened V by 0 bases and J by 3 bases, and 9 bases separated the two germline ends. The germline V gene encodes CDR1 LGHDT and CDR2 YNNKEL (reference sequence). For the CDR3, the DNA is TGTGCCAGCAGCCAAGATCCAGTCAGCTACGAGCAGTACTTC. Translating it yields CASSQDPVSYEQYF.

This clonotype was seen more than once but under ten times. The chain carries TRBV7-2 and TRBJ2-5; D unresolved. The CDR3 contains 13 residues. Germline V gene sequence: CDR1 SGHTA, CDR2 FQGNSA. V was clipped by 4 bases and J by 7 bases, with 13 bases between them. The CDR3: CASSSRAIGTQYF. The CDR3 nucleotides are TGTGCCAGCAGCTCAAGGGCCATAGGGACCCAGTACTTC.

This clonotype was found a few times. The V call is TRBV7-2, the J call TRBJ1-4; D gene ambiguous. From germline, CDR1 is SGHTA and CDR2 FQGNSA. This CDR3 spans 12 amino acids. Between the trimmed V and J ends, which lost 1 base and 8 bases, there was a span of 5 bases. CDR3 bases: TGTGCCAGCAGCTTAGATACGGAAAAACTGTTTTTT. Amino acid sequence: CASSLDTEKLFF.

This clonotype was seen a few times. The chain recombines TRBV4-2 with TRBJ2-1; 9 bases match TRBD2. Germline loops: CDR1 LGHNA, CDR2 YNFKEQ. Trimming removed 1 base from V and 2 bases from J; junction bases left unmatched: 3. The CDR3 spans 16 residues. This CDR3 is CASSQAPSGAYNEQFF. The CDR3 nucleotides are TGTGCCAGCAGCCAAGCCCCTAGCGGGGCCTACAATGAGCAGTTCTTC.

In its sample, this clonotype was seen a few times. This chain joins TRBV20-1 and TRBJ1-2; TRBD1 might be the D (5 bases). The germline gives CDR1 DFQATT, CDR2 SNEGSKA (reference sequence). The CDR3 covers 13 residues. V gave up 6 bases and J gave up 4 bases, with 15 bases separating them. The CDR3 DNA reads as TGCAGTGCCACGGCGGGGCTCCTCTATGGCTACACCTTC. Translating it yields CSATAGLLYGYTF.

This clonotype was observed a handful of times. The chain uses TRBV20-1 and TRBJ1-1, with a weak D call TRBD1 (6 bases). There are 13 residues in the CDR3. The V end lost 3 bases, the J end lost 5 bases, and 13 bases lay between the germline ends. Germline V CDR1 and CDR2: DFQATT, SNEGSKA (reference sequence). CDR3 nucleotides: TGCAGTGCTAGCGGGGGGCTCAGGACTGAAGCTTTCTTT. It yields the protein CSASGGLRTEAFF.

Many counts were recorded for this clonotype. V usage is TRBV12-3 or TRBV12-4 and J usage is TRBJ2-2, with unresolved D. The CDR3 runs 12 residues. Trimming removed 2 bases at V and 6 bases at J, with 4 bases between. The CDR3 DNA reads TGTGCCAGCAGTTTATCAGCCGGGGAGCTGTTTTTT. Residues: CASSLSAGELFF.